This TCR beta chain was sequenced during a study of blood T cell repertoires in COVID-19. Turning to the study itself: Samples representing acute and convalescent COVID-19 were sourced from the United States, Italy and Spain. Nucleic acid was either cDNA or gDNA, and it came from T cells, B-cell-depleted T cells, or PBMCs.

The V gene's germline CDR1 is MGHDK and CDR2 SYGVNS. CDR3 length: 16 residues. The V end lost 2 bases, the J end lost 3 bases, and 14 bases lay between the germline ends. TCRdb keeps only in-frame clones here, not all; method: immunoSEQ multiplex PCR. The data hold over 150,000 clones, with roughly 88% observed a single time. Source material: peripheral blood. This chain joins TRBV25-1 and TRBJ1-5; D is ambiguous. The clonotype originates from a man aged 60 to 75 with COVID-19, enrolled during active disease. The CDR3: CASSEQGGRDNQPQHF. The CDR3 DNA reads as TGTGCCAGCAGTGAACAAGGCGGCCGGGACAATCAGCCCCAGCATTTT.